A selection of T cell receptor beta chains follows, all from one sample in a study of sequential checkpoint blockade in melanoma. TCRdb's table, derived via immunoSEQ multiplex PCR, lists solely in-frame clones and lacks some. The sample includes over 6,000 clones, around 78% of them seen just once. The sample in question was CD8+ T cells sorted from blood (inferred from file names), obtained from a patient given nivolumab and ipilimumab in sequence. The receptors here all came from a human donor with melanoma. Both conserved end residues are part of each CDR3. The D gene is left open where the match is weak. The listing skips clone size in some rows; elsewhere it reads once, few, many or a size class.

j_call: TRBJ2-7
d_call: NA
clone_size: once
v_call: TRBV7-8
cdr3_nt: TGTGCCAGCAGCTTAGTGGGGGGTCGGGGCGAGCAGTACTTC
cdr3_aa: CASSLVGGRGEQYF

j_call: TRBJ2-7
d_call: NA
clone_size: few
v_call: TRBV18
cdr3_nt: TGTGCCAGCTCACCACCGATGGAGCGAGAGCAGTACTTC
cdr3_aa: CASSPPMEREQYF

j_call: TRBJ1-6
d_call: TRBD1
clone_size: NA
v_call: TRBV9
cdr3_nt: TGTGCCAGCAGCGTAGGGGGACAGGGCAATTCACCCCTCCACTTT
cdr3_aa: CASSVGGQGNSPLHF

j_call: TRBJ2-7
d_call: NA
clone_size: NA
v_call: TRBV2
cdr3_nt: TGTGCCAGCAGTGAATTGGGACACTACGAGCAGTACTTC
cdr3_aa: CASSELGHYEQYF

j_call: TRBJ2-1
d_call: TRBD1
clone_size: NA
v_call: TRBV9
cdr3_nt: TGTGCCAGCAGCACACACAGGGGACCAGCATACAATGAGCAGTTCTTC
cdr3_aa: CASSTHRGPAYNEQFF

j_call: TRBJ2-1
d_call: NA
clone_size: NA
v_call: TRBV7-6
cdr3_nt: TGTGCCAGCAGCAAGCGGGCCTACAATGAGCAGTTCTTC
cdr3_aa: CASSKRAYNEQFF

j_call: TRBJ2-2
d_call: TRBD2
clone_size: once
v_call: TRBV6-1
cdr3_nt: TGTGCCAGCAGTGAACTAGCGGGAGGGCCAACCGGGGAGCTGTTTTTT
cdr3_aa: CASSELAGGPTGELFF

j_call: TRBJ2-1
d_call: TRBD2
clone_size: NA
v_call: TRBV7-6
cdr3_nt: TGTGCCAGCAGCCCACGAGTAAGCGGGAGCTCCTACAATGAGCAGTTCTTC
cdr3_aa: CASSPRVSGSSYNEQFF

j_call: TRBJ2-3
d_call: NA
clone_size: NA
v_call: TRBV9
cdr3_nt: TGTGCCAGCAGCGTAGGGGCTGTAGATACGCAGTATTTT
cdr3_aa: CASSVGAVDTQYF

j_call: TRBJ2-2
d_call: TRBD2
clone_size: NA
v_call: TRBV7-9
cdr3_nt: TGTGCCAGCAGAACCGGACTAGCGGGAGTTGGCACCGGGGAGCTGTTTTTT
cdr3_aa: CASRTGLAGVGTGELFF

j_call: TRBJ1-6
d_call: NA
clone_size: NA
v_call: TRBV13
cdr3_nt: TGTGCCAGCAGCCTGCGCTCCTATAATTCACCCCTCCACTTT
cdr3_aa: CASSLRSYNSPLHF

j_call: TRBJ2-1
d_call: TRBD2
clone_size: NA
v_call: TRBV16
cdr3_nt: TGTGCCAGCAGCCCGCTGACTAGCGGGAGGGCCAGTGAGCAGTTCTTC
cdr3_aa: CASSPLTSGRASEQFF

j_call: TRBJ2-3
d_call: NA
clone_size: NA
v_call: TRBV6-5
cdr3_nt: TGTGCCAGCAGCGCACTCCTCACCGGGGTAGATACGCAGTATTTT
cdr3_aa: CASSALLTGVDTQYF

j_call: TRBJ1-5
d_call: TRBD1
clone_size: few
v_call: TRBV5-4
cdr3_nt: TGTGCCAGCAGCTGGGGACAGGGCCAGCCCCAGCATTTT
cdr3_aa: CASSWGQGQPQHF

j_call: TRBJ2-1
d_call: NA
clone_size: NA
v_call: TRBV11-2
cdr3_nt: TGTGCCAGCAGCTTAGAGGCCAGGGATGAGCAGTTCTTC
cdr3_aa: CASSLEARDEQFF

j_call: TRBJ1-3
d_call: NA
clone_size: NA
v_call: TRBV9
cdr3_nt: TGTGCCAGCAGCGTAGGGTCTGGTCAGGTCATATATTTT
cdr3_aa: CASSVGSGQVIYF

j_call: TRBJ2-3
d_call: TRBD2
clone_size: few
v_call: TRBV27
cdr3_nt: TGTGCCAGCAGTTCCTATAGCGGGAGCACAGATACGCAGTATTTT
cdr3_aa: CASSSYSGSTDTQYF

j_call: TRBJ2-7
d_call: TRBD2
clone_size: NA
v_call: TRBV14
cdr3_nt: TGTGCCAGCAGCCGGACTAGCGGCAGCTCCTACGAGCAGTACTTC
cdr3_aa: CASSRTSGSSYEQYF

j_call: TRBJ2-3
d_call: TRBD2
clone_size: NA
v_call: TRBV9
cdr3_nt: TGTGCCAGCAGCGTGGGGGGGGGAGATACGCAGTATTTT
cdr3_aa: CASSVGGGDTQYF

j_call: TRBJ2-1
d_call: NA
clone_size: NA
v_call: TRBV5-5
cdr3_nt: TGTGCCAGCAGCTTGGTCCAGGTCTCCTACAATGAGCAGTTCTTC
cdr3_aa: CASSLVQVSYNEQFF

j_call: TRBJ1-4
d_call: TRBD1
clone_size: NA
v_call: TRBV2
cdr3_nt: TGTGCCAGCAAAGGACAGGGGGGAGAAAAACTGTTTTTT
cdr3_aa: CASKGQGGEKLFF

j_call: TRBJ2-7
d_call: TRBD2
clone_size: NA
v_call: TRBV4-1
cdr3_nt: TGCGCCAGCAGCCCCGGGACTAGCGGGGTCTACGAGCAGTACTTC
cdr3_aa: CASSPGTSGVYEQYF

j_call: TRBJ1-2
d_call: TRBD1
clone_size: NA
v_call: TRBV4-1
cdr3_nt: TGCGCCAGCAGCCCGTGGACAGGGGCGTATCGGGGCTACACCTTC
cdr3_aa: CASSPWTGAYRGYTF

j_call: TRBJ2-1
d_call: TRBD2
clone_size: NA
v_call: TRBV2
cdr3_nt: TGTGCCAGCAGTAGGGGACTAGCCCTTTACAATGAGCAGTTCTTC
cdr3_aa: CASSRGLALYNEQFF

j_call: TRBJ1-4
d_call: NA
clone_size: NA
v_call: TRBV29-1
cdr3_nt: TGCAGCGTTGACGGGCTTGAAGGAGGTGATGAAAAACTGTTTTTT
cdr3_aa: CSVDGLEGGDEKLFF

j_call: TRBJ2-1
d_call: TRBD2
clone_size: few
v_call: TRBV7-3
cdr3_nt: TGTGCCAGCAGCTTAACTCGGGCTAGCGGCAATGAGCAGTTCTTC
cdr3_aa: CASSLTRASGNEQFF

j_call: TRBJ2-1
d_call: TRBD2
clone_size: NA
v_call: TRBV27
cdr3_nt: TGTGCCAGCAGTTTTCGGGGGGGCTCCTACAATGAGCAGTTCTTC
cdr3_aa: CASSFRGGSYNEQFF

j_call: TRBJ1-4
d_call: TRBD1
clone_size: NA
v_call: TRBV2
cdr3_nt: TGTGCCAGCAGCTGGACAGGGTTCGATGAAAAACTGTTTTTT
cdr3_aa: CASSWTGFDEKLFF

j_call: TRBJ2-7
d_call: NA
clone_size: NA
v_call: TRBV15
cdr3_nt: TGTGCCACCAGCAGAGGCGACTCCTACGAGCAGTACTTC
cdr3_aa: CATSRGDSYEQYF

j_call: TRBJ2-5
d_call: NA
clone_size: NA
v_call: TRBV9
cdr3_nt: TGTGCCAGCAGCGAGGAGGGAAGGTGGGAGACCCAGTACTTC
cdr3_aa: CASSEEGRWETQYF

j_call: TRBJ2-7
d_call: NA
clone_size: NA
v_call: TRBV6-4
cdr3_nt: TGTGCCAGCAGTTACTCATCCGGGGGCTACGAGCAGTACTTC
cdr3_aa: CASSYSSGGYEQYF

j_call: TRBJ2-1
d_call: TRBD2
clone_size: NA
v_call: TRBV7-2
cdr3_nt: TGTGCCAGCAGCCCGGGACTAGCGGACTACAATGAGCAGTTCTTC
cdr3_aa: CASSPGLADYNEQFF

j_call: TRBJ1-2
d_call: TRBD1
clone_size: few
v_call: TRBV5-4
cdr3_nt: TGTGCCAGCAGGCCGATGGACAGGGGATCCGGCTACACCTTC
cdr3_aa: CASRPMDRGSGYTF

j_call: TRBJ2-7
d_call: TRBD2
clone_size: NA
v_call: TRBV10-2
cdr3_nt: TGCGCCACCTATTGGACTAGCGGCCATTCCTACGAGCAGTACTTC
cdr3_aa: CATYWTSGHSYEQYF

j_call: TRBJ2-7
d_call: TRBD2
clone_size: NA
v_call: TRBV5-6
cdr3_nt: TGTGCCAGCAGCATACTAGCGGGAGACTACGAGCAGTACTTC
cdr3_aa: CASSILAGDYEQYF

j_call: TRBJ1-1
d_call: NA
clone_size: once
v_call: TRBV19
cdr3_nt: TGTGCCAGTAGTATAGACGGGGATTACAACACTGAAGCTTTCTTT
cdr3_aa: CASSIDGDYNTEAFF

j_call: TRBJ2-7
d_call: TRBD1
clone_size: NA
v_call: TRBV27
cdr3_nt: TGTGCCAGCAGTAGGTCCGGGACAGGGAACGAGCAGTACTTC
cdr3_aa: CASSRSGTGNEQYF

j_call: TRBJ1-4
d_call: NA
clone_size: NA
v_call: TRBV25-1
cdr3_nt: TGTGCCAGCAGTCTAGGGGATCGGGAAAAACTGTTTTTT
cdr3_aa: CASSLGDREKLFF

j_call: TRBJ2-7
d_call: NA
clone_size: NA
v_call: TRBV7-9
cdr3_nt: TGTGCCAGCAGCTCCGAAGACGGCGCACTAATCTACGAGCAGTACTTC
cdr3_aa: CASSSEDGALIYEQYF

j_call: TRBJ2-1
d_call: TRBD1
clone_size: few
v_call: TRBV27
cdr3_nt: TGTGCCGCACGGACAGGGCTTAGGGGTGAGCAGTTCTTC
cdr3_aa: CAARTGLRGEQFF

j_call: TRBJ2-1
d_call: NA
clone_size: NA
v_call: TRBV10-3
cdr3_nt: TGTGCCATCAGTGAGGTCTCAGGAGGGGATGAGCAGTTCTTC
cdr3_aa: CAISEVSGGDEQFF

j_call: TRBJ2-7
d_call: NA
clone_size: NA
v_call: TRBV9
cdr3_nt: TGTGCCAGCAGCGTTCAGGCCTCACCCTCCTACGAGCAGTACTTC
cdr3_aa: CASSVQASPSYEQYF

j_call: TRBJ2-7
d_call: NA
clone_size: NA
v_call: TRBV7-8
cdr3_nt: TGTGCCAGCAGCAAGGGGGTGGGGCAGTCCTACGAGCAGTACTTC
cdr3_aa: CASSKGVGQSYEQYF

j_call: TRBJ2-7
d_call: TRBD1
clone_size: NA
v_call: TRBV7-9
cdr3_nt: TGTGCCAGCAGCCACCGGGACAGGGCCTACGAGCAGTACTTC
cdr3_aa: CASSHRDRAYEQYF

j_call: TRBJ2-7
d_call: TRBD2
clone_size: few
v_call: TRBV7-9
cdr3_nt: TGTGCCAGCAGCCCAGGGACTAGCGATATGTACTTC
cdr3_aa: CASSPGTSDMYF

j_call: TRBJ2-1
d_call: TRBD2
clone_size: NA
v_call: TRBV5-1
cdr3_nt: TGCGCCAGCAGCATCGGGACTAGCGGGAGGAATGAGCAGTTCTTC
cdr3_aa: CASSIGTSGRNEQFF

j_call: TRBJ2-7
d_call: TRBD1
clone_size: NA
v_call: TRBV7-6
cdr3_nt: TGTGCCAGCAGTTCCGGGACAGGGACGACCTACGAGCAGTACTTC
cdr3_aa: CASSSGTGTTYEQYF

j_call: TRBJ1-2
d_call: NA
clone_size: NA
v_call: TRBV5-5
cdr3_nt: TGTGCCAGCAGCTTGGGTGCAGGGATGGACTATGGCTACACCTTC
cdr3_aa: CASSLGAGMDYGYTF

j_call: TRBJ2-6
d_call: NA
clone_size: NA
v_call: TRBV30
cdr3_nt: TGTGCCTGGAGTGGAGAGGGACAAATTATCTCTGGGGCCAACGTCCTGACTTTC
cdr3_aa: CAWSGEGQIISGANVLTF

j_call: TRBJ2-1
d_call: NA
clone_size: NA
v_call: TRBV5-4
cdr3_nt: TGTGCCAGCAGCTTTGGGGCCAATGAGCAGTTCTTC
cdr3_aa: CASSFGANEQFF

j_call: TRBJ2-7
d_call: TRBD2
clone_size: NA
v_call: TRBV7-9
cdr3_nt: TGTGCCAGCAGTTTACTAGCGGGTCCTTCCTACGAGCAGTACTTC
cdr3_aa: CASSLLAGPSYEQYF

j_call: TRBJ2-1
d_call: NA
clone_size: NA
v_call: TRBV9
cdr3_nt: TGTGCCAGCAGCTCCCGGACCTCCCGGACTCGCAATGAGCAGTTCTTC
cdr3_aa: CASSSRTSRTRNEQFF

j_call: TRBJ2-5
d_call: TRBD2
clone_size: NA
v_call: TRBV29-1
cdr3_nt: TGCAGCGTGGGGATTAGCGGGAGGTGGGAGACCCAGTACTTC
cdr3_aa: CSVGISGRWETQYF

j_call: TRBJ1-6
d_call: NA
clone_size: NA
v_call: TRBV27
cdr3_nt: TGTGCCAGCAGTTTAGCCCTACCAACGAGGGATTATAATTCACCCCTCCACTTT
cdr3_aa: CASSLALPTRDYNSPLHF

j_call: TRBJ2-1
d_call: NA
clone_size: NA
v_call: TRBV28
cdr3_nt: TGTGCCAGCAGTTTCCGCCAGGGCGATGAGCAGTTCTTC
cdr3_aa: CASSFRQGDEQFF